Each of the 8 T cell receptor beta chains below was sequenced from the same sample in a study of Tregs in tolerant kidney transplant recipients. Sequencing was performed with immunoSEQ multiplex PCR; in TCRdb, only in-frame clones are kept and a portion is missing. The sample yields more than 45,000 clones, of which the top ten take up around 0.88%. The source was CD4+ T cells from blood, collected before the transplant. The receptor set was obtained from a human donor who received a combined kidney and bone marrow transplant.

Concerning this clone: The read falls 3 residues short of the CDR3 end, and the missing part is taken from the germline J gene. V usage is TRBV20-1 and J usage is TRBJ1-5; D ambiguous. The CDR3 has 14 residues. Germline lookup yields CDR1 DFQATT and CDR2 SNEGSKA (reference sequence). V lost 0 bases and J 9 bases, leaving 15 bases between the germline ends. The CDR3: CSARDAAVWSPQHF. CDR3 bases read: TGCAGTGCTAGAGATGCGGCGGTTTGGTCGCCC.

Comment on this clone: The CDR3 end lies 3 residues beyond the end of the read and is filled in from the germline J gene. The chain uses TRBV6-2 or TRBV6-3 and TRBJ2-5; 13 bases map to TRBD2. The germline CDR1 and CDR2 sequences are MNHEY and SVGEGT. After removal of 10 bases from V and 3 bases from J, the junction contained 8 bases not matched to a gene. The CDR3 consists of 15 residues. The CDR3 region is CATRGTSGIEETQYF. The CDR3 bases that were read are TGTGCCACCCGTGGGACTAGCGGGATTGAAGAGACC.

Of note for this clone: The missing CDR3 end, 3 residues past where the read stops, is filled in from the germline J gene. The V and J genes are TRBV2 and TRBJ1-6; D is uncertain. In germline, CDR1 is SNHLY, CDR2 FYNNEI. V was cut by 6 bases and J by 10 bases, with 10 bases left in between. This CDR3 has 12 amino acids. The CDR3 sequence: CASRALGSPLHF. CDR3 bases read: TGTGCCAGCAGGGCACTAGGATCACCC. Full variable domain (outside the CDR3, taken from reference TRBV2 and TRBJ1-6): EPEVTQTPSHQVTQMGQEVILRCVPISNHLYFYWYRQILGQKVEFLVSFYNNEISEKSEIFDDQFSVERPDGSNFTLKIRSTKLEDSAMYFCASRALGSPLHFGNGTRLTVT.

Of note for this clone: The read terminates 3 residues ahead of where the CDR3 ends, so the germline J gene completes it. The genes are TRBV20-1 and TRBJ1-2; 9 bases match TRBD1. CDR3 length equals 14 residues. Germline values: CDR1 DFQATT, CDR2 SNEGSKA (reference sequence). V lost 1 base and J lost 7; bases outside the gene matches: 7. Incomplete CDR3 DNA: TGCAGTGCTAGAGTCCATGGACAGGGGTTTGGC. This codes for CSARVHGQGFG. The CDR3 in full is CSARVHGQGFGYTF.

A note on this clone: The CDR3 is cut off 3 residues early in the read; its end comes from the germline J gene. This chain links TRBV11-2 with TRBJ2-1, with 7 bases matching TRBD1. The germline gives CDR1 SGHAT, CDR2 FQNNGV. The CDR3 loop spans 14 amino acids. V lost 2 bases and J lost 7; bases outside the gene matches: 5. The CDR3 sequence is CASSLRQGDNEQFF. The covered CDR3 bases are TGTGCCAGCAGCTTACGACAGGGCGATAATGAG.

A remark on this clone: The read terminates 3 residues before the CDR3 end, so the remaining end is supplied by the germline J gene. The J gene is TRBJ1-3, the V gene TRBV2, with D perhaps matching TRBD1 (5 bases). Germline loops: CDR1 SNHLY, CDR2 FYNNEI. V gave up 3 bases and J gave up 3 bases, with 15 bases separating them. The CDR3 totals 16 residues. CDR3 protein: CASSDGGGRDGNTIYF. Incomplete CDR3 DNA: TGTGCCAGCAGTGACGGGGGGGGACGGGATGGAAACACC.

Turning to this clone: The read gets to within 3 residues of the CDR3 end, and the germline J gene fills in the rest. The chain joins TRBV20-1 to TRBJ2-3, with 10 positions matching TRBD2. V shed 3 bases, J shed 4 bases, and the junction held 4 bases outside the gene matches. Germline CDR1 and CDR2: DFQATT and SNEGSKA (reference sequence). CDR3 length: 14 residues. CDR3 DNA, as far as it was read: TGCAGTGCTAGTGCTAGCGGGAGATCAGATACG. Its protein is CSASASGRSDT. The CDR3 reads in full as CSASASGRSDTQYF.

CDR3 in amino acids: CASSESWLADEAKNIQYF. The CDR3 bases that were read are TGTGCCAGCAGTGAAAGTTGGCTAGCGGACGAAGCCAAAAACATT. This chain joins TRBV2 and TRBJ2-4, with 7 bases identical to TRBD2. Read data end 3 residues before the CDR3 end; the end is taken from the germline J gene. There are 18 residues in the CDR3. The J segment lost 0 bases and the V segment lost 2 bases, leaving 10 bases of the junction unmatched. Germline CDR1 reads SNHLY; CDR2 reads FYNNEI.